The T cell receptor (beta chain) described here comes from a study of T cell repertoires in cytomegalovirus infection. Overall study context: From public TCR beta signatures came an indication of both CMV infection and matching HLA type.

Trimming took 6 bases from V and 6 from J; bases not matched to a gene: 12. CDR1 and CDR2 (germline): MNHEY, SVGEGT. This CDR3 is built from 15 residues. There are a few counts of this clonotype. No antigen is known for it. MiXCR was run by TCRdb on the reads, yielding one entry per CDR3 protein. This sample has hundreds of thousands of distinct CDR3 sequences, with 9.5% found just once. Study-wide results and caveats: Adding up the frequency of public TCR beta families identified people who carried CMV plus the relevant HLA. What dominated the ex vivo response were HLA-C-restricted CMV-specific TCR beta clonotypes.

The sequencing sample was made of PBMCs. This receptor was taken from a human donor in good health (CMV status not recorded). Some clones in this sample may be carry-over from other donors' samples. The chain employs TRBV6-2 or TRBV6-3 and TRBJ2-7, with 9 bases that match TRBD1. The DNA of the CDR3 is TGTGCCAGCAGCGGGTCCGGGACAGGGCAGTCCGAGCAGTACTTC. Translating it yields CASSGSGTGQSEQYF.